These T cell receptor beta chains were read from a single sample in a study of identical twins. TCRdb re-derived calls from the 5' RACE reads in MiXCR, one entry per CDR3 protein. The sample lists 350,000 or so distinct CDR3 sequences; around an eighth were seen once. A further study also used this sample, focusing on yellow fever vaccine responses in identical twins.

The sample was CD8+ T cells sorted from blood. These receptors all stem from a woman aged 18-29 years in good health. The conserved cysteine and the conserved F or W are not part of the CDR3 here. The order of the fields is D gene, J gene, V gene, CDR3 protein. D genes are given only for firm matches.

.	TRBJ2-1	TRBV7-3	ASSTGNEQF
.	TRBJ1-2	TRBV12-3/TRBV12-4	ASSLAVPRVGFYGYT
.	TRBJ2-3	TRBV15	ATSRASSDVTDTQY
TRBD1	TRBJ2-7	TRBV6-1	ASSGIGQGDPHEQY
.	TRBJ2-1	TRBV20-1	SAWDREWDNEQF
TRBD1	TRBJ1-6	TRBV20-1	SAEPGGGSYNSPLH
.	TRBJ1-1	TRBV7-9	ASTQSGVVRNTEAF
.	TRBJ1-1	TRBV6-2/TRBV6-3	ASSYSRGILNTEAF
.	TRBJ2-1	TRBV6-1	ASNFPGAASEQF
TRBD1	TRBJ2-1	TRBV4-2	AGGTGGHEQF
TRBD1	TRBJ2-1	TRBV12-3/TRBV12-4	ASSLQGAYNEQF
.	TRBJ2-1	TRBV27	ASSLGNEQF
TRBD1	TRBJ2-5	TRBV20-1	SARTGGPQETQY
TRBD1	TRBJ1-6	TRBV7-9	ASSFGQGGSPLH
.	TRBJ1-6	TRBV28	ASSLSGPNSPLH
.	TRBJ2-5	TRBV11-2	ASSPRVELNQETQY
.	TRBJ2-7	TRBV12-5	ASGLAASNYEQY
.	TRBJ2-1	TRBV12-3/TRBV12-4	ASSTLEANEQF
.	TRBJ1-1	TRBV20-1	SVKPTESNTEAF
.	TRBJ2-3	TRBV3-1	ASSLDHPTGDTQY
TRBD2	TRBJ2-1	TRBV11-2	ASSLGLAGVSNEQF
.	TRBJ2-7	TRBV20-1	SAREQGYEQY
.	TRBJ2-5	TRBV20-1	SAPTVRGGMDQTQY
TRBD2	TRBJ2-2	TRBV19	ASSIRLAGTGELF
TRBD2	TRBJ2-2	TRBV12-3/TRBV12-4	ASSFLAGGPSAGELF
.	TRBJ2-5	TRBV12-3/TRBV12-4	ATASASRQETQY
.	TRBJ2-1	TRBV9	ASSVSGQGEQF